This T cell receptor beta chain was sequenced in a study of T cells in Graves' hyperthyroidism and ophthalmopathy. Authors of the study amplified TCR beta CDR3 regions from RNA transcripts. HTBI primers drove first-round RT-PCR of the TCR CDR3. TCRdb recomputed calls from the multiplex PCR reads with MiXCR, one row per CDR3 protein. The sample has approximately 380,000 distinct CDR3 sequences, over 13% seen once. Exclusions: uncontrolled infection, other autoimmune disease, pregnancy, lactation. Concerning this clonotype itself: Its antigen is currently unknown.

Germline CDR1 reads SGDLS; CDR2 reads YYNGEE. The CDR3 extends over 10 amino acids. Trimming left V 3 bases short and J 9 bases short, with 6 bases between. General study points: Within blood appeared most thyroid clonotypes that had expanded above 0.001.

The chain links TRBV9 to TRBJ1-2; D remains unclear. Sequenced input: blood. The receptor was isolated from a man aged 45 to 65 with Graves' ophthalmopathy. CDR3 nucleotide sequence: TGTGCCAGCAGCGGGAGAAGCTACACCTTC. This encodes CASSGRSYTF.